This entry lists 21 T cell receptor beta chains sequenced from one sample in a study of immune cell composition in non-small cell lung cancer. Libraries were prepared by immunoSEQ multiplex PCR; TCRdb keeps only in-frame clonotypes and omits some of them. Here the sample spans several thousand clones, 65% to 85% being singletons. The sequenced sample consisted of lung tumor tissue. Receptors were obtained from a human donor with non-small cell lung cancer.

This clone was seen only once. V usage is TRBV5-4 and J usage is TRBJ1-2; D gene unclear. The CDR3 spans 14 residues. CDR1 SGHNT and CDR2 YYREEE come from the germline V gene (reference sequence). The ends were cut back, 0 bases at V and 0 bases at J, with 6 bases in the middle. This CDR3 is CASSLGRSNYGYTF. Here the CDR3 DNA reads TGTGCCAGCAGCTTGGGCCGGTCTAACTATGGCTACACCTTC.

The V and J genes are TRBV28 and TRBJ1-4; D may be TRBD1 (6 bases). Trimming cost V 9 bases and J 7 bases, with 21 bases left between them. The CDR3 extends over 15 amino acids. Germline V gives CDR1 MDHEN, CDR2 SYDVKM. The CDR3 DNA sequence: TGTGCCAGTGTTGGGGCAGGGGCTAGCGGTGAAAAACTGTTTTTT. This gives the protein CASVGAGASGEKLFF.

This rearrangement joins TRBV7-3 to TRBJ2-3; D is perhaps TRBD2 (6 bases). Between the trimmed V and J ends, which lost 1 base and 1 base, there was a span of 9 bases. Germline V gene sequence: CDR1 SGHTA, CDR2 FQGTGA. The CDR3 loop spans 15 amino acids. The CDR3 sequence is CASSLRASGTDTQYF. The CDR3 nucleotides read TGTGCCAGCAGCTTAAGGGCTAGCGGCACAGATACGCAGTATTTT.

V gene TRBV19 combines with J gene TRBJ1-5; D gene uncertain. CDR1 LNHDA and CDR2 SQIVND come from the germline V gene (reference sequence). Trimming removed 2 bases at V and 1 base at J, with 12 bases between. The CDR3 has 16 amino acids. This CDR3 is CASSIPPTRSNQPQHF. CDR3 DNA sequence: TGTGCCAGTAGTATACCCCCTACCCGGAGCAATCAGCCCCAGCATTTT.

This clone was counted a single time. The chain joins TRBV11-2 to TRBJ2-3; tentatively, D is TRBD1 (5 bases). Trimming stripped 1 base from V and 0 bases from J, with 11 bases between. The CDR3 runs 16 residues. The germline V gene encodes CDR1 SGHAT and CDR2 FQNNGV. The CDR3 region has the DNA TGTGCCAGCAGCTTAGGGGCAGGGCCTAGCACAGATACGCAGTATTTT. Its translation: CASSLGAGPSTDTQYF.

This clone came up a few times. This chain uses TRBV5-1 with TRBJ2-2, with 8 bases matching TRBD1. Trimming took 1 base from V and 0 from J; bases not matched to a gene: 5. The CDR3 length is 17 residues. Germline assignment: CDR1 SGHRS and CDR2 YFSETQ. The CDR3 bases are TGCGCCAGCAGCTTGTCAGGGGGCCTGTCGAACACCGGGGAGCTGTTTTTT. Encoded protein: CASSLSGGLSNTGELFF.

J is TRBJ2-1 and V is TRBV11-2; 10 bases agree with TRBD2. Germline-derived CDR1 and CDR2 are SGHAT and FQNNGV. The CDR3 extends over 18 amino acids. Trimming removed 1 base from V and 9 bases from J; junction bases left unmatched: 15. The CDR3 loop is CASSLVDTSGTTPSEQFF. DNA of the CDR3: TGTGCCAGCAGCTTAGTCGATACTAGCGGGACCACCCCCTCTGAGCAGTTCTTC.

The chain employs TRBV23-1 and TRBJ2-2; TRBD1 matches 11 bases. TRBV23-1 is identified as an open reading frame with a role that is uncertain. This CDR3 is 19 amino acids long. With V trimmed by 0 bases and J by 4 bases, 10 bases remained unmatched. CDR3 loop: CASSQSVGTGTGGTGELFF. CDR3 in DNA: TGCGCCAGCAGTCAATCAGTGGGGACCGGGACAGGGGGCACCGGGGAGCTGTTTTTT.

The gene calls are TRBV7-2 and TRBJ1-2; 7 nucleotides line up with TRBD1. With 3 bases clipped from V and 1 base from J, the junction kept 2 bases outside the gene matches. This CDR3 comprises 14 residues. CDR1 is SGHTA, CDR2 FQGNSA, per germline. This CDR3 is CASSLGQRNYGYTF. The CDR3 DNA reads TGTGCCAGCAGCTTGGGACAGCGTAACTATGGCTACACCTTC. Together with reference TRBV7-2 and TRBJ1-2, the CDR3 gives the full variable domain: GAGVSQSPSNKVTEKGKDVELRCDPISGHTALYWYRQSLGQGLEFLIYFQGNSAPDKSGLPSDRFSAERTGGSVSTLTIQRTQQEDSAVYLCASSLGQRNYGYTFGSGTRLTVV.

The CDR3 bases are TGCGCCAGCAGCCAAGCTTCCCCTAGCGGGGAGACCCAGTACTTC. Protein sequence: CASSQASPSGETQYF. The gene calls are TRBV4-1 and TRBJ2-5, with 8 bases identical to TRBD2. Trimming removed 1 base from V and 5 bases from J; junction bases left unmatched: 6. The CDR3 consists of 15 residues. Germline lookup yields CDR1 MGHRA and CDR2 YSYEKL.

CDR3 DNA: TGTGCCAGCAGTGGGCTTGTCGGGGACAGCCGTAAGGAGACCCAGTACTTC. It translates to CASSGLVGDSRKETQYF. The rearrangement links TRBV28 to TRBJ2-5; 7 nucleotides match TRBD1. The length of the CDR3 is 17 residues. V lost 5 bases, J lost 5 bases, and 17 bases stayed unmatched. Germline CDR1 MDHEN, CDR2 SYDVKM.

The chain employs TRBV15 and TRBJ2-7; D perhaps matches TRBD2 (7 bases). The V end was cut by 5 bases, the J end by 8 bases, with 13 bases between. CDR3 size: 12 residues. Germline V lookup: CDR1 LNHNV, CDR2 YYDKDF (reference sequence). CDR3 sequence: CATSFDGGQQYF. The CDR3 region has the DNA TGTGCCACCAGCTTCGACGGGGGGCAGCAGTACTTC.

The genes are TRBV4-2 and TRBJ1-4; weak D call: TRBD1 (5 bases). This CDR3 contains 14 residues. From germline, CDR1 is LGHNA and CDR2 YNFKEQ. Trimming removed 0 bases at V and 8 bases at J, with 10 bases between. CDR3 bases: TGTGCCAGCAGCCAAGATCCAGGGTACGAAAAACTGTTTTTT. Translating it yields CASSQDPGYEKLFF.

The gene calls are TRBV28 and TRBJ2-1; TRBD2 aligns across 12 bases. The CDR3 is 15 amino acids. Germline V gene sequence: CDR1 MDHEN, CDR2 SYDVKM. V shed 2 bases and J 6 bases; nucleotides not matched to a gene: 2. CDR3 loop: CASSLLAGGRNEQFF. The CDR3 bases are TGTGCCAGCAGTTTACTAGCGGGAGGGCGCAATGAGCAGTTCTTC.

This clone was recorded once. The rearrangement joins TRBV15 to TRBJ2-5, with TRBD1 identical over 9 bases. The germline V gene encodes CDR1 LNHNV and CDR2 YYDKDF (reference sequence). The CDR3 runs 16 residues. J was trimmed by 4 bases and V by 0 bases; bases with no gene match: 6. The CDR3 sequence is CATSRDRGQGRETQYF. The CDR3 bases are TGTGCCACCAGCAGAGATCGAGGACAGGGGAGAGAGACCCAGTACTTC.

V is TRBV28 and J is TRBJ1-3; 8 bases align to TRBD1. Germline V gives CDR1 MDHEN, CDR2 SYDVKM. The ends lost 4 bases at V and 1 base at J; junction bases unmatched: 6. This CDR3 has 16 residues. Here the CDR3 reads CASSSQDRASGNTIYF. The CDR3, as DNA: TGTGCCAGCAGTTCACAGGACAGGGCATCTGGAAACACCATATATTTT.

The genes are TRBV30 and TRBJ1-2; possible D gene TRBD1, 6 bases. CDR3 length: 14 residues. With 0 bases removed from V and 7 bases from J, the gap between germline ends came to 15 bases. Germline CDR1 GTSNPN, CDR2 SVGIG (reference sequence). CDR3 DNA: TGTGCCTGGAGTGTAGGCAGGGGCACTAGTGGCTACACCTTC. This sequence encodes CAWSVGRGTSGYTF.

The chain has TRBV6-5 and TRBJ2-2, with D possibly being TRBD2 (6 bases). Trimming pared 2 bases from V and 6 bases from J, leaving 10 bases between. Per germline, CDR1 MNHEY and CDR2 SVGAGI. The CDR3 sequence is 14 residues long. CDR3 protein: CASSYIGGPGELFF. The CDR3 DNA reads as TGTGCCAGCAGTTACATCGGGGGACCCGGGGAGCTGTTTTTT.

The genes are TRBV19 and TRBJ1-1; 8 nucleotides align to TRBD1. J was trimmed by 3 bases and V by 3 bases; bases with no gene match: 12. The CDR3 is made up of 17 amino acids. The germline gives CDR1 LNHDA, CDR2 SQIVND (reference sequence). CDR3 DNA: TGTGCCAGTAGTATCTGGGACAGGTTCATGAGTTACACTGAAGCTTTCTTT. Protein: CASSIWDRFMSYTEAFF.

V is TRBV14 and J is TRBJ2-7; 14 bases agree with TRBD2. From germline, CDR1 is SGHDN and CDR2 FVKESK. The CDR3 is 18 amino acids. The V and J ends lost 3 bases and 1 base, in that order; junction bases with no gene match: 8. CDR3 in DNA: TGTGCCAGCAGCCAGGGACTAGCGGGGGATCCTGCTTCCTACGAGCAGTACTTC. It encodes CASSQGLAGDPASYEQYF.

This chain connects TRBV19 to TRBJ1-6; D is unresolved. Between the trimmed V and J ends, which lost 8 bases and 2 bases, there was a span of 7 bases. The V gene's germline CDR1 is LNHDA and CDR2 SQIVND (reference sequence). The CDR3 loop spans 13 amino acids. CDR3 DNA sequence: TGTGCCAGTCAGTCCGCCTATAATTCACCCCTCCACTTT. Its translation: CASQSAYNSPLHF.